Below are 10 T cell receptor beta chains sequenced from a single sample in a study of T cell repertoires in cytomegalovirus infection. TCRdb reanalysed the reads using MiXCR and keeps one entry per CDR3 protein. The top ten clones hold 15% to 20% of a sample with just under 500,000 distinct CDR3 sequences, 30% to 35% of them seen once. Antigens for these TCRs are unknown. Specimen: cultured PBMCs, collected from culture after CMV antigen stimulation. The receptor set was obtained from a human donor in good health (CMV status not recorded). Some clones in this sample may be carry-over from other donors' samples.

The gene calls are TRBV6-2 or TRBV6-3 and TRBJ1-1; no clear D. Germline V gene data show CDR1 as MNHEY and CDR2 as SVGEGT. The CDR3 runs to 17 residues. V was clipped by 0 bases and J by 0 bases, with 14 bases between them. CDR3 DNA: TGTGCCAGCAGTTACTCGAATTTAAGGAGAATGAACACTGAAGCTTTCTTT. This translates into CASSYSNLRRMNTEAFF.

CDR3 loop: CASSIVPAGGYNEQFF. CDR3 DNA sequence: TGTGCCAGTAGTATTGTCCCAGCGGGAGGGTATAATGAGCAGTTCTTC. V is TRBV19 and J is TRBJ2-1; TRBD2 aligns across 10 bases. The CDR3 contains 16 residues. Trimming at V came to 3 bases and at J to 7 bases, leaving 9 bases not matched to a gene. The V gene's germline CDR1 is LNHDA and CDR2 SQIVND (reference sequence).

The CDR3 DNA reads as TGTGCCAGCAGGGGGACAGCTACCAATCAGCCCCAGCATTTT. It translates to CASRGTATNQPQHF. The chain uses TRBV6-6 and TRBJ1-5; 7 bases are a match to TRBD1. This CDR3 is 14 amino acids long. CDR1 and CDR2 (germline): MNHNY, SVGAGI (reference sequence). Trimming took 6 bases from V and 3 from J; bases not matched to a gene: 5.

The chain is built from TRBV12-3 or TRBV12-4 and TRBJ1-2; D unclear. With 7 bases removed from V and 8 bases from J, the gap between germline ends came to 29 bases. This CDR3 has 17 residues. As DNA, the CDR3 is TGTGCCAGCACCCGTGCCCGACTGATTCCGAGTTTGCGGGGCTACACCTTC. Residues: CASTRARLIPSLRGYTF.

The chain links TRBV19 to TRBJ2-5; 7 bases align to TRBD1. V lost 2 bases, J lost 5 bases, and 11 bases stayed unmatched. Per germline, CDR1 LNHDA and CDR2 SQIVND (reference sequence). The CDR3 runs to 16 residues. The DNA of the CDR3 is TGTGCCAGTAGTATACCGACAGGGTCCAAAGTGGAGACCCAGTACTTC. This translates into CASSIPTGSKVETQYF.

The V and J genes are TRBV10-3 and TRBJ2-1, with TRBD2 identical over 9 bases. CDR3 length: 16 residues. Per germline, CDR1 ENHRY and CDR2 SYGVKD. J gave up 4 bases and V 0 bases, and 4 bases lay outside the gene matches. CDR3 coding DNA: TGTGCCATCAGTGAGTCCCCTAGCGGGACTTACAATGAGCAGTTCTTC. It is translated as CAISESPSGTYNEQFF.

This clonotype was recorded a few times. The genes are TRBV7-2 and TRBJ2-3; D is possibly TRBD1 or TRBD2 (6 bases each). Trimming removed 5 bases from V and 6 bases from J, with 24 bases in between. This CDR3 has 17 residues. The germline V gene has CDR1 SGHTA and CDR2 FQGNSA. The CDR3 sequence is CASSIGRGRDTPDTQYF. The CDR3, as DNA: TGTGCCAGCAGCATAGGACGGGGGCGGGATACGCCCGATACGCAGTATTTT.

V usage is TRBV6-6 and J usage is TRBJ2-1, with 16 nucleotides matching TRBD2. The CDR3 extends over 17 amino acids. Unmatched junction bases numbered 8, after V lost 5 bases and J lost 7 bases. The germline gives CDR1 MNHNY, CDR2 SVGAGI (reference sequence). Written as DNA, the CDR3 is TGTGCCAGCAGTCCGGGACTAGCGGGAGGGCCTGGGAATGAGCAGTTCTTC. It translates to CASSPGLAGGPGNEQFF.

The chain recombines TRBV27 with TRBJ2-1; the D call may be TRBD1 or TRBD2 (5 bases each). Germline V CDR1 and CDR2: MNHEY, SMNVEV (reference sequence). The CDR3 contains 14 residues. The V end lost 3 bases, the J end lost 2 bases, and 8 bases lay between the germline ends. The CDR3 DNA follows: TGTGCCAGCAGTTTGGGGGACCCCTACAATGAGCAGTTCTTC. Translation gives CASSLGDPYNEQFF.

This clonotype was seen a few times. The chain has TRBV7-9 and TRBJ1-5, with unresolved D. CDR3 length: 13 residues. Trimming removed 8 bases from V and 2 bases from J, with 10 bases in between. From germline, CDR1 is SEHNR and CDR2 FQNEAQ (reference sequence). The CDR3 coding sequence is TGTGCCAGCCAAAGGAGCGGCAATCAGCCCCAGCATTTT. Its protein product is CASQRSGNQPQHF. The full variable domain, rest sourced from reference TRBV7-9 and TRBJ1-5, is DTGVSQNPRHKITKRGQNVTFRCDPISEHNRLYWYRQTLGQGPEFLTYFQNEAQLEKSRLLSDRFSAERPKGSFSTLEIQRTEQGDSAMYLCASQRSGNQPQHFGDGTRLSIL.